This T cell receptor beta chain came from a study of T cells after yellow fever vaccination. Study-wide context: Low-cell-number fractions underwent preparation using SMART-Seq v4 Ultra Low Input. Study-wide results and limits: Contamination by abundant bulk-population clonotypes could be present in FACS-sorted repertoires. Reappearance after the booster was seen for most primary-vaccination clones, at 95% to 96% CD4 and 75% to 90% CD8.

Comments on this clonotype: Its antigen is not identified.

CDR3 size: 15 residues. Unmatched junction bases numbered 3, after V lost 3 bases and J lost 1 base. Looked up from germline, CDR1 is SGDLS and CDR2 is YYNGEE. TCRdb ran MiXCR on the 5' RACE reads and lists one entry per CDR3 protein. The sample carries 400,000 or so distinct CDR3 sequences, 15% to 20% recorded once. This chain uses TRBV9 with TRBJ1-1; 10 bases are a match to TRBD1. The source was PBMCs, collected before the yellow fever booster vaccination. The source is a man aged 18 to 35 who received the YFV17D yellow fever vaccine. CDR3: CASSATGGSNTEAFF. As DNA, the CDR3 is TGTGCCAGCAGCGCGACAGGGGGCTCGAACACTGAAGCTTTCTTT.